This is a list of T cell receptor beta chains from one sample in a study of beta chain features in type 1 diabetes. Profiling relied on immunoSEQ multiplex PCR, and the TCRdb table lists in-frame clones only, not all of them. The sample consists of roughly 230,000 clones, about 9.3% of them appearing once. Specimen: naive CD4+ T cells from blood. Receptors originate from a woman in her late teens or twenties in good health. The CDR3 runs from the conserved cysteine through the conserved F or W. D genes are given only for firm matches. Not all rows give a size; the values are once, few, many and, for expanded clones, a class.

TGTGCCAGCAGGCCGGGACAAAGTAATGAAAAACTGTTTTTT CASRPGQSNEKLFF TRBV6-1 NA TRBJ1-4 NA
TGTGCCAGCAGCTTAACGGGCGGGGGGCTATCCTACGAGCAGTACTTC CASSLTGGGLSYEQYF TRBV7-3 TRBD2 TRBJ2-7 few
TGCAGCGGTGGATACAGGTTGAGCACAGATACGCAGTATTTT CSGGYRLSTDTQYF TRBV29-1 NA TRBJ2-3 many
TGTGCCAGCCCGGGGGGGACTGAAGCTTTCTTT CASPGGTEAFF TRBV5-5 NA TRBJ1-1 NA
TGCGCCAGCAGCTTGGGACAGGGTGGTACTGAAGCTTTCTTT CASSLGQGGTEAFF TRBV5-1 TRBD1 TRBJ1-1 NA
TGCGCCAGCAGCTTGGAAGCGGGGGGGGGAGATACGCAGTATTTT CASSLEAGGGDTQYF TRBV5-1 TRBD2 TRBJ2-3 NA
TGTGCCAGCACTCCCATGCCGGGGGAGCAGTACTTC CASTPMPGEQYF TRBV2 NA TRBJ2-7 NA
TGTGCCAGCAGCGTGGGACAGGGGGCGCCTCCCACCTACGAGCAGTACTTC CASSVGQGAPPTYEQYF TRBV9 TRBD1 TRBJ2-7 NA
TGTGCCAGTAGTAGGGACAGGGGCCGCGATCAGCCCCAGCATTTT CASSRDRGRDQPQHF TRBV19 TRBD1 TRBJ1-5 few
TGTGCCAGCAGTCCCCGGAATGAGCAGTTCTTC CASSPRNEQFF TRBV6-5 NA TRBJ2-1 NA
TGTGCCAGCAGTTACTCGGGGACAGGGGACGAGCAGTACTTC CASSYSGTGDEQYF TRBV6-5 TRBD1 TRBJ2-7 few
TGTGCCAGCAGAGACGGACTAGCGGTCGGCCCAGATACGCAGTATTTT CASRDGLAVGPDTQYF TRBV7-9 TRBD2 TRBJ2-3 many
TGTGCCTGGGTGACAGTTTATGGCTACACCTTC CAWVTVYGYTF TRBV30 NA TRBJ1-2 few
TGTGCCAGCAGCTTAAGGGCAGGGCAGGGCTACACCTTC CASSLRAGQGYTF TRBV7-3 NA TRBJ1-2 few
TGCAGCGTTGTCCGGGGGTTGGAGGGCTACACCTTC CSVVRGLEGYTF TRBV29-1 NA TRBJ1-2 NA
TGTGCCAGCAGGCCGCCTCAGGTTCGGAATGAGCAGTTCTTC CASRPPQVRNEQFF TRBV6-5 NA TRBJ2-1 few
TGTGCCAGCAGTTCTACAGGGGGCGGTCAGCCCCAGCATTTT CASSSTGGGQPQHF TRBV5-6 TRBD1 TRBJ1-5 NA
TGTGCCATCAGAACAGGGGGGTTGAACACTGAAGCTTTCTTT CAIRTGGLNTEAFF TRBV10-3 TRBD1 TRBJ1-1 NA
TGTGCCTGGAAACTTGGACTAGCGGGAGATACCGGGGAGCTGTTTTTT CAWKLGLAGDTGELFF TRBV30 TRBD2 TRBJ2-2 few
TGCGCCAGCAGCTTGGAGCTTCTAGCGGGAGTAGGAGGCAATGAGCAGTTCTTC CASSLELLAGVGGNEQFF TRBV5-1 TRBD2 TRBJ2-1 few
TGCAGCGTTGAAGAAGCCGGAGGGGAGACCCAGTACTTC CSVEEAGGETQYF TRBV29-1 NA TRBJ2-5 few
TGTGCCAGCAGCGTAGCCCCCACAGGGGTTTCACCCCTCCACTTT CASSVAPTGVSPLHF TRBV9 TRBD1 TRBJ1-6 NA
TGTGCCAGCAGCCTCTCGATCGGACAGTACACCTTC CASSLSIGQYTF TRBV5-6 NA TRBJ1-2 NA
TGTGCCAGCAGCTTACAGGGTTCTGGAGACGAGACCCAGTACTTC CASSLQGSGDETQYF TRBV7-3 NA TRBJ2-5 few
TGTGCCAGTAGTCGAGGCGCTGAAGCTTTCTTT CASSRGAEAFF TRBV19 NA TRBJ1-1 few
TGTGCCAGCAGCGGCGGGCACAAGAACACTGAAGCTTTCTTT CASSGGHKNTEAFF TRBV13 NA TRBJ1-1 NA
TGTGCCAGCTCACCAAAAACAGGGCGAACTGAAGCTTTCTTT CASSPKTGRTEAFF TRBV18 NA TRBJ1-1 few
TGTGCCAGTAGTATATACCGGGCTCGCGGGGAGACCCAGTACTTC CASSIYRARGETQYF TRBV19 NA TRBJ2-5 NA
TGTGCCAGCAGCCACCCGGGAGGGAAGGGCCTATACAATGAGCAGTTCTTC CASSHPGGKGLYNEQFF TRBV14 TRBD2 TRBJ2-1 few
TGTGCCAGCAGCGTAGAAGGGGCGACCTATGGCTACACCTTC CASSVEGATYGYTF TRBV9 NA TRBJ1-2 NA
TGTGCCAGCAGTTCACCGTCAGGGTTTTCCTACGAGCAGTACTTC CASSSPSGFSYEQYF TRBV28 NA TRBJ2-7 NA
TGTGCCAGCAGTGAACTCAACACCGGGGAGCTGTTTTTT CASSELNTGELFF TRBV6-1 NA TRBJ2-2 NA
TGTGCCAGCAGCGCCAGGGGATTCGCGAACACCGGGGAGCTGTTTTTT CASSARGFANTGELFF TRBV9 NA TRBJ2-2 once
TGTGCCAGCAGCGCCCCTGGCGGGATGTCCTACAATGAGCAGTTCTTC CASSAPGGMSYNEQFF TRBV9 NA TRBJ2-1 few
TGCGCCAGCCGTTACAGTAACTATGGCTACACCTTC CASRYSNYGYTF TRBV5-1 NA TRBJ1-2 NA
TGCGCCAGCAGCCAAGCCTCCGGGGAGCTGTTTTTT CASSQASGELFF TRBV4-1 NA TRBJ2-2 many
TGTGCCAGCTCACCATTCGTCTACGAGCAGTACTTC CASSPFVYEQYF TRBV18 NA TRBJ2-7 few
TGCGCCAGCAGCTTGGGTCTCGGGAGAAACACCGGGGAGCTGTTTTTT CASSLGLGRNTGELFF TRBV5-1 NA TRBJ2-2 few
TGTGCCAGCAGCTTAGTGGGGGCGTGGGAAGCTTTCTTT CASSLVGAWEAFF TRBV7-9 NA TRBJ1-1 NA
TGTGCCAGCAGCTTCGGGACTCGAGACAATGAGCAGTTCTTC CASSFGTRDNEQFF TRBV7-6 NA TRBJ2-1 NA
TGTGCCAGCAGCTTAGGATCTAGCGGGAGCTGGAATGAGCAGTTCTTC CASSLGSSGSWNEQFF TRBV7-9 TRBD2 TRBJ2-1 NA
TGCGCCAGCAGCCAAGTTTCAGGCAGGGCTAAGACCTACGAGCAGTACTTC CASSQVSGRAKTYEQYF TRBV4-1 NA TRBJ2-7 few
TGTGCCAGTACGCGGAGCGGGAGGTTCAATGAGCAGTTCTTC CASTRSGRFNEQFF TRBV19 TRBD2 TRBJ2-1 few
TGTGCCAGCAGCTCGGGACAGGGGGGGACAGATACGCAGTATTTT CASSSGQGGTDTQYF TRBV5-4 TRBD1 TRBJ2-3 few
TGCGCCAGCAGCTTGGTATTGAACACTGAAGCTTTCTTT CASSLVLNTEAFF TRBV5-1 NA TRBJ1-1 NA
TGTGCCAGCGGATACAGGGAGCTAGCCAAAAACATTCAGTACTTC CASGYRELAKNIQYF TRBV7-2 NA TRBJ2-4 few
TGTGCCAGCAGTGAAACTACACAGGGGCCAACTAATGAAAAACTGTTTTTT CASSETTQGPTNEKLFF TRBV25-1 TRBD1 TRBJ1-4 NA
TGTGCCAGCAGCTTGCGGCCTAGCGGTCTGGGACCAATAGATACGCAGTATTTT CASSLRPSGLGPIDTQYF TRBV5-5 TRBD2 TRBJ2-3 NA
TGCGCCAGCAGTTTAGACAGACAAAACACTGAAGCTTTCTTT CASSLDRQNTEAFF TRBV5-1 NA TRBJ1-1 NA
TGTGCCAGCAGCTTCCGACTAGCTACAGATACGCAGTATTTT CASSFRLATDTQYF TRBV7-3 TRBD2 TRBJ2-3 few
TGTGCCATCAGTGACTCCGTTACTACGGAGACCCAGTACTTC CAISDSVTTETQYF TRBV10-3 NA TRBJ2-5 NA
TGTGCCAGCAGCTTACAGGGGAGCACTGAAGCTTTCTTT CASSLQGSTEAFF TRBV2 TRBD1 TRBJ1-1 few
TGTGCTAGCAGCTTCAGCGGGGGTGAGACCCAGTACTTC CASSFSGGETQYF TRBV7-7 TRBD2 TRBJ2-5 few